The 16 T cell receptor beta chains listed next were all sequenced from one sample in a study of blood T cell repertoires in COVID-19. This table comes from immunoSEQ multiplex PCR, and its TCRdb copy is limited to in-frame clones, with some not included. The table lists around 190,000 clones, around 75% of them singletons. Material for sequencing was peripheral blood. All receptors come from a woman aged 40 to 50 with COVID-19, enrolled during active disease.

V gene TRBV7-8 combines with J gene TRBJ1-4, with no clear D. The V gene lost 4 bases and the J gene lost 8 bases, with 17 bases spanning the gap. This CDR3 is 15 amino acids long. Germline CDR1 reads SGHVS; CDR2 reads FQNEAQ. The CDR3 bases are TGTGCCAGCAGCTCGCCGTGGGCCTCCCGCGAAAAACTGTTTTTT. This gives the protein CASSSPWASREKLFF.

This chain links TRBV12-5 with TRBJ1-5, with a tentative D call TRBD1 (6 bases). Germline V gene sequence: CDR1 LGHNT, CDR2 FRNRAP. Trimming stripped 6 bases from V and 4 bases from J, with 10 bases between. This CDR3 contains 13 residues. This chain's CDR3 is CASGLDRNQPQHF. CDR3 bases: TGTGCTAGTGGCCTGGACAGAAATCAGCCCCAGCATTTT.

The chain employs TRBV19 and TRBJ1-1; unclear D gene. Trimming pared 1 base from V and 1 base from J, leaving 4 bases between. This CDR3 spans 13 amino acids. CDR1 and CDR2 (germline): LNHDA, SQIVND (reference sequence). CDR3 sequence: CASSIGRNTEAFF. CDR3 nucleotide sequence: TGTGCCAGTAGTATAGGGAGGAACACTGAAGCTTTCTTT.

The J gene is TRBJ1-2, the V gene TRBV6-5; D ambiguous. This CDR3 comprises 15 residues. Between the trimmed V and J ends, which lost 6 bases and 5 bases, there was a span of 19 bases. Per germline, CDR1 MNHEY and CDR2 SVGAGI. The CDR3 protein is CASRRTSPQWYGYTF. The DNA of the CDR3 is TGTGCCAGCAGACGGACTTCCCCCCAGTGGTATGGCTACACCTTC.

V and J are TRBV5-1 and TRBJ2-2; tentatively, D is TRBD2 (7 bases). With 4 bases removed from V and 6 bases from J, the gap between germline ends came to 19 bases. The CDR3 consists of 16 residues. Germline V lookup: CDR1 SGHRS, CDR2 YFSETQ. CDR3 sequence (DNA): TGCGCCAGCAGCGCCGTCGGGGGGCTAGGTGCCGGGGAGCTGTTTTTT. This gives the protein CASSAVGGLGAGELFF.

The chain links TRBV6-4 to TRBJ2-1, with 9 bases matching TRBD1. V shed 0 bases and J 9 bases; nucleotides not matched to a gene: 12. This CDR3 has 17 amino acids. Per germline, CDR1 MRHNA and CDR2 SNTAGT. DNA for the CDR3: TGTGCCAGCAGTGACTCGAGGACAGGGGCCCGGAGAAGTGAGCAGTTCTTC. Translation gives CASSDSRTGARRSEQFF.

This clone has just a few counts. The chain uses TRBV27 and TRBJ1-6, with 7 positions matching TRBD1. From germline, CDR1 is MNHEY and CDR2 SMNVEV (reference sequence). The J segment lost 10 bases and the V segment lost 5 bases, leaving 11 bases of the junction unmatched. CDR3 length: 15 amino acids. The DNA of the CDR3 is TGTGCCAGCAGTGAGTCGACAGGGACCCCATCACCCCTCCACTTT. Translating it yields CASSESTGTPSPLHF.

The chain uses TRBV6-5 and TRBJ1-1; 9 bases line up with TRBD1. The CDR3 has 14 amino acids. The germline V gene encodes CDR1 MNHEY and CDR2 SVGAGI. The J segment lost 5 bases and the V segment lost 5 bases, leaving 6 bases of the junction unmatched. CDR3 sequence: CASSTGGRGTEAFF. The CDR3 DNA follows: TGTGCCAGCAGTACAGGGGGCCGAGGGACTGAAGCTTTCTTT.

In nucleotides, the CDR3 is TGTGCCAGCAGCCAAGGGGGACTAGAAACCTACAATGAGCAGTTCTTC. Translating gives CASSQGGLETYNEQFF. The V gene is TRBV4-2, the J gene TRBJ2-1; 8 nucleotides align to TRBD2. This CDR3 has 16 amino acids. The ends lost 1 base at V and 2 bases at J; junction bases unmatched: 4. Germline loops: CDR1 LGHNA, CDR2 YNFKEQ.

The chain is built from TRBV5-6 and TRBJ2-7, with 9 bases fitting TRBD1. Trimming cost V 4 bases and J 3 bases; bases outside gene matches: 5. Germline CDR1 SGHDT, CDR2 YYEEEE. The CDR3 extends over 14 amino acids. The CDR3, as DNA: TGTGCCAGCAGCCGACCGGGACAGGGCTACGAGCAGTACTTC. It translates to CASSRPGQGYEQYF.

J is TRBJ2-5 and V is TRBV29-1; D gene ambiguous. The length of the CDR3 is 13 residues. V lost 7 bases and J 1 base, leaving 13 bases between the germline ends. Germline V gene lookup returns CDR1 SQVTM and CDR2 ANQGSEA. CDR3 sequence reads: CSAVVTPQETQYF. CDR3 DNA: TGCAGCGCGGTGGTGACACCCCAAGAGACCCAGTACTTC.

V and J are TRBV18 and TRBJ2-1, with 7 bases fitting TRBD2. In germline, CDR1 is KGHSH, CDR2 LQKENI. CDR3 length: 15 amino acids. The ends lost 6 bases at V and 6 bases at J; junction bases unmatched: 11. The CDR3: CASSPKGLEGNEQFF. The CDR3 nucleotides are TGTGCCAGCTCCCCGAAAGGACTAGAGGGCAATGAGCAGTTCTTC.

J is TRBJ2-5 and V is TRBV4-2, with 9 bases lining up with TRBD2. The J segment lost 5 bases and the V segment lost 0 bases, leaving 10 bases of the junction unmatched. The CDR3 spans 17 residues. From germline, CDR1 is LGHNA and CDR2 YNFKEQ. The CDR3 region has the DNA TGTGCCAGCAGCCAAGAGACTCGGTTCGCGGGAGGGGAGACCCAGTACTTC. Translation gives CASSQETRFAGGETQYF.

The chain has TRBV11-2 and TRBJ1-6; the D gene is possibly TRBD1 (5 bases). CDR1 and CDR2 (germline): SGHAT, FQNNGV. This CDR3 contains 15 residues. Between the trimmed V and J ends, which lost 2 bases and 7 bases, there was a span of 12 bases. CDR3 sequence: CASSLSDSSNSPLHF. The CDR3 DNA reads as TGTGCCAGCAGCTTATCCGACAGCTCCAATTCACCCCTCCACTTT. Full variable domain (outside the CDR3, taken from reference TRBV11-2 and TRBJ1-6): EAGVAQSPRYKIIEKRQSVAFWCNPISGHATLYWYQQILGQGPKLLIQFQNNGVVDDSQLPKDRFSAERLKGVDSTLKIQPAKLEDSAVYLCASSLSDSSNSPLHFGNGTRLTVT.

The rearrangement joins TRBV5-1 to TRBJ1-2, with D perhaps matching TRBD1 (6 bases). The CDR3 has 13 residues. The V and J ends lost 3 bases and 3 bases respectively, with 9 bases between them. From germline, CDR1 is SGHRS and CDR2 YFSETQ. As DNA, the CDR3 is TGCGCCAGCAGCTCCGGGACACACTATGGCTACACCTTC. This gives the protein CASSSGTHYGYTF. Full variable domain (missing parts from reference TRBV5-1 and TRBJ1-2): KAGVTQTPRYLIKTRGQQVTLSCSPISGHRSVSWYQQTPGQGLQFLFEYFSETQRNKGNFPGRFSGRQFSNSRSEMNVSTLELGDSALYLCASSSGTHYGYTFGSGTRLTVV.

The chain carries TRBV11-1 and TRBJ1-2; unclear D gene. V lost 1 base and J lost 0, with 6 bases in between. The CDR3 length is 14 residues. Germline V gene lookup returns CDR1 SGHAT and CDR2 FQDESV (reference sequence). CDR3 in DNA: TGTGCCAGCAGCTTAGACGGAGCTAACTATGGCTACACCTTC. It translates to CASSLDGANYGYTF.